A selection of T cell receptor beta chains follows, all from one sample in a study of neurological immune-mediated disorders. TCRdb reanalysed the 5' RACE reads using MiXCR and keeps one entry per CDR3 protein. The sample yields about 92,000 distinct CDR3 sequences, around 3.5% seen once. The sample was PBMCs. These TCRs come from a woman between 45 and 65 years old with multiple sclerosis. The CDR3 runs from the conserved cysteine through the conserved F or W. A D gene is named only where the DNA matches it firmly. The size of a clone is reported for some rows only, either as once, few or many, or as a class for expanded clones.

d_gene: -; abundance: many; j_gene: TRBJ1-2; v_gene: TRBV2; CDR3aa: CASIARLRGYTF; CDR3nt: TGTGCTAGCATTGCTCGGCTCCGTGGCTACACCTTC
d_gene: -; abundance: many; j_gene: TRBJ1-1; v_gene: TRBV5-1; CDR3aa: CASSLGGNIPRNTEAFF; CDR3nt: TGCGCCAGCAGCTTGGGGGGCAACATCCCAAGGAACACTGAAGCTTTCTTT
d_gene: TRBD2; abundance: many; j_gene: TRBJ2-1; v_gene: TRBV5-5; CDR3aa: CASSSVGGGTYNEQFF; CDR3nt: TGTGCCAGCAGCTCCGTTGGGGGGGGGACCTACAATGAGCAGTTCTTC
d_gene: -; abundance: many; j_gene: TRBJ2-1; v_gene: TRBV7-9; CDR3aa: CASSLAPSGLYNEQFF; CDR3nt: TGTGCCAGCAGCTTAGCGCCCTCGGGACTCTACAATGAGCAGTTCTTC
d_gene: -; abundance: many; j_gene: TRBJ2-3; v_gene: TRBV6-5; CDR3aa: CASSYSVAGAGTQYF; CDR3nt: TGTGCCAGCAGTTACTCGGTGGCGGGGGCGGGTACGCAGTATTTT
d_gene: TRBD2; abundance: many; j_gene: TRBJ2-7; v_gene: TRBV7-9; CDR3aa: CASSLALGPRLAVPSSYEQYF; CDR3nt: TGTGCCAGCAGCTTAGCGTTGGGGCCGAGACTAGCGGTCCCAAGCTCCTACGAGCAGTACTTC
d_gene: TRBD2; abundance: many; j_gene: TRBJ2-7; v_gene: TRBV5-1; CDR3aa: CASSLVAGYEQYF; CDR3nt: TGCGCCAGCAGCTTGGTAGCGGGGTACGAGCAGTACTTC
d_gene: -; abundance: many; j_gene: TRBJ1-2; v_gene: TRBV6-5; CDR3aa: CASSYSDSSGYTF; CDR3nt: TGTGCCAGCAGTTACTCCGACAGCAGTGGCTACACCTTC
d_gene: TRBD2; abundance: many; j_gene: TRBJ2-5; v_gene: TRBV20-1; CDR3aa: CSAEVGTRQYF; CDR3nt: TGCAGTGCCGAAGTGGGGACTAGGCAGTACTTC
d_gene: -; abundance: many; j_gene: TRBJ2-7; v_gene: TRBV25-1; CDR3aa: CASSETGWYEQYF; CDR3nt: TGTGCCAGCAGTGAAACAGGGTGGTACGAGCAGTACTTC
d_gene: TRBD2; abundance: many; j_gene: TRBJ2-5; v_gene: TRBV12-3/TRBV12-4; CDR3aa: CASNVAGGGTQYF; CDR3nt: TGTGCCAGCAATGTAGCGGGGGGCGGGACCCAGTACTTC
d_gene: -; abundance: many; j_gene: TRBJ2-5; v_gene: TRBV5-1; CDR3aa: CASSWRGQETQYF; CDR3nt: TGCGCCAGCAGCTGGAGGGGTCAAGAGACCCAGTACTTC
d_gene: -; abundance: many; j_gene: TRBJ1-5; v_gene: TRBV5-1; CDR3aa: CASSPGSGPPGNQPQHF; CDR3nt: TGCGCCAGCAGCCCCGGATCCGGGCCCCCGGGAAATCAGCCCCAGCATTTT
d_gene: TRBD2; abundance: few; j_gene: TRBJ2-3; v_gene: TRBV4-3; CDR3aa: CASSQDAGLAKDTQYF; CDR3nt: TGCGCCAGCAGCCAAGATGCGGGACTAGCGAAAGATACGCAGTATTTT
d_gene: -; abundance: many; j_gene: TRBJ2-3; v_gene: TRBV5-1; CDR3aa: CASAATGGSTDTQYF; CDR3nt: TGCGCCAGCGCAGCAACTGGGGGCAGCACAGATACGCAGTATTTT
d_gene: TRBD1; abundance: many; j_gene: TRBJ2-3; v_gene: TRBV5-1; CDR3aa: CASGRQGATDTQYF; CDR3nt: TGCGCCAGCGGGAGGCAGGGGGCTACAGATACGCAGTATTTT
d_gene: -; abundance: many; j_gene: TRBJ2-3; v_gene: TRBV5-1; CDR3aa: CASSFPRVTDTQYF; CDR3nt: TGCGCCAGCAGCTTCCCCAGGGTAACAGATACGCAGTATTTT
d_gene: -; abundance: many; j_gene: TRBJ2-7; v_gene: TRBV3-1; CDR3aa: CASSHGSGWKSSYEQYF; CDR3nt: TGTGCCAGCAGCCACGGTTCGGGGTGGAAAAGCTCCTACGAGCAGTACTTC
d_gene: TRBD1; abundance: many; j_gene: TRBJ1-5; v_gene: TRBV7-2; CDR3aa: CASSRKTGGQPQHF; CDR3nt: TGTGCCAGCAGCCGCAAGACAGGGGGTCAGCCCCAGCATTTT
d_gene: TRBD1; abundance: once; j_gene: TRBJ1-2; v_gene: TRBV7-9; CDR3aa: CASSFRQGAGYTF; CDR3nt: TGTGCCAGCAGCTTCAGACAGGGTGCTGGCTACACCTTC
d_gene: TRBD1; abundance: many; j_gene: TRBJ1-1; v_gene: TRBV20-1; CDR3aa: CSARDLDRGHTEAFF; CDR3nt: TGCAGTGCTAGAGATCTGGACAGGGGGCACACTGAAGCTTTCTTT
d_gene: TRBD2; abundance: many; j_gene: TRBJ2-1; v_gene: TRBV5-1; CDR3aa: CASSLLLAGDNEQFF; CDR3nt: TGCGCCAGCAGCTTGTTACTAGCGGGTGACAATGAGCAGTTCTTC
d_gene: -; abundance: many; j_gene: TRBJ2-3; v_gene: TRBV11-2; CDR3aa: CASRLGPLSTDTQYF; CDR3nt: TGTGCCAGCAGATTAGGACCACTTAGCACAGATACGCAGTATTTT
d_gene: TRBD2; abundance: few; j_gene: TRBJ2-3; v_gene: TRBV7-3; CDR3aa: CASSHNLAGGTDTQYF; CDR3nt: TGTGCCAGCAGCCACAATCTAGCGGGGGGCACAGATACGCAGTATTTT
d_gene: -; abundance: many; j_gene: TRBJ2-6; v_gene: TRBV20-1; CDR3aa: CSASRWGGKSSSGANVLTF; CDR3nt: TGCAGTGCTTCTCGGTGGGGCGGTAAAAGTTCCTCTGGGGCCAACGTCCTGACTTTC
d_gene: -; abundance: many; j_gene: TRBJ2-1; v_gene: TRBV5-1; CDR3aa: CASSTIGGYRYNEQFF; CDR3nt: TGCGCCAGCAGCACCATTGGGGGGTATCGGTACAATGAGCAGTTCTTC
d_gene: -; abundance: -; j_gene: TRBJ2-3; v_gene: TRBV20-1; CDR3aa: CSATGPGPDTQYF; CDR3nt: TGCAGTGCCACGGGTCCAGGCCCAGATACGCAGTATTTT
d_gene: -; abundance: many; j_gene: TRBJ2-1; v_gene: TRBV5-6; CDR3aa: CASSLVANGYNEQFF; CDR3nt: TGTGCCAGCAGCTTGGTCGCAAACGGCTACAATGAGCAGTTCTTC
d_gene: -; abundance: many; j_gene: TRBJ2-2; v_gene: TRBV20-1; CDR3aa: CSAREPGRRTGELFF; CDR3nt: TGCAGTGCTAGAGAACCCGGCCGCCGAACCGGGGAGCTGTTTTTT
d_gene: TRBD1; abundance: many; j_gene: TRBJ1-1; v_gene: TRBV7-2; CDR3aa: CASSGGTGGVDTEAFF; CDR3nt: TGTGCCAGCAGCGGGGGGACAGGAGGGGTTGACACTGAAGCTTTCTTT
d_gene: -; abundance: few; j_gene: TRBJ1-5; v_gene: TRBV6-6; CDR3aa: CASTRVRDWPQHF; CDR3nt: TGTGCCAGCACCCGCGTCCGGGACTGGCCCCAGCATTTT
d_gene: -; abundance: many; j_gene: TRBJ2-1; v_gene: TRBV5-1; CDR3aa: CASRLGRGGEQFF; CDR3nt: TGCGCCAGCAGATTAGGCAGGGGAGGAGAGCAGTTCTTC
d_gene: -; abundance: many; j_gene: TRBJ2-7; v_gene: TRBV20-1; CDR3aa: CSAPWGAAYEQYF; CDR3nt: TGCAGTGCCCCATGGGGGGCAGCCTACGAGCAGTACTTC
d_gene: TRBD2; abundance: many; j_gene: TRBJ2-3; v_gene: TRBV20-1; CDR3aa: CSANPGGRTDTQYF; CDR3nt: TGCAGTGCCAACCCGGGGGGTCGCACAGATACGCAGTATTTT
d_gene: -; abundance: many; j_gene: TRBJ1-1; v_gene: TRBV12-3/TRBV12-4; CDR3aa: CASTSAGKNTEAFF; CDR3nt: TGTGCCAGCACCTCGGCAGGGAAGAACACTGAAGCTTTCTTT
d_gene: -; abundance: many; j_gene: TRBJ2-4; v_gene: TRBV6-2/TRBV6-3; CDR3aa: CASSYSAWGRAKNIQYF; CDR3nt: TGTGCCAGCAGTTACTCCGCCTGGGGGAGGGCCAAAAACATTCAGTACTTC
d_gene: TRBD1; abundance: many; j_gene: TRBJ1-1; v_gene: TRBV4-2; CDR3aa: CASSQATGIEAFF; CDR3nt: TGTGCCAGCAGCCAGGCGACAGGGATTGAAGCTTTCTTT
d_gene: -; abundance: few; j_gene: TRBJ2-2; v_gene: TRBV7-9; CDR3aa: CASSLSENTGELFF; CDR3nt: TGTGCCAGCAGCTTATCTGAGAACACCGGGGAGCTGTTTTTT
d_gene: -; abundance: many; j_gene: TRBJ1-1; v_gene: TRBV12-3/TRBV12-4; CDR3aa: CASIETGRADTEAFF; CDR3nt: TGTGCCAGCATCGAGACGGGGAGGGCGGACACTGAAGCTTTCTTT
d_gene: TRBD2; abundance: many; j_gene: TRBJ2-1; v_gene: TRBV12-3/TRBV12-4; CDR3aa: CASSLTSGGEKQFF; CDR3nt: TGTGCCAGCAGTCTGACTAGCGGGGGGGAAAAACAGTTCTTC
d_gene: -; abundance: -; j_gene: TRBJ1-5; v_gene: TRBV3-1; CDR3aa: CASSLVEDQHQHF; CDR3nt: TGTGCCAGCAGCCTTGTGGAGGATCAGCACCAGCATTTT
d_gene: -; abundance: few; j_gene: TRBJ1-1; v_gene: TRBV7-2; CDR3aa: CASSPRQAREAFF; CDR3nt: TGTGCCAGCAGCCCTAGACAGGCCCGCGAGGCTTTCTTT
d_gene: -; abundance: many; j_gene: TRBJ1-5; v_gene: TRBV20-1; CDR3aa: CSARDLTAQHF; CDR3nt: TGCAGTGCTAGAGATCTGACGGCCCAGCATTTT
d_gene: TRBD2; abundance: many; j_gene: TRBJ2-1; v_gene: TRBV5-1; CDR3aa: CASSPPLAGTTNEQFF; CDR3nt: TGCGCCAGCAGCCCACCGCTAGCGGGGACGACAAATGAGCAGTTCTTC